The 26 T cell receptor beta chains listed next were all sequenced from one sample in a study of T cells in women clearing cervical HPV infection. The protocol was immunoSEQ multiplex PCR, while the TCRdb copy is restricted to in-frame clones and leaves out a portion. The specimen's table records approximately 30,000 clones. Specimen: blood buffy coat. All receptors come from a woman between 18 and 69 years old with a cervical HPV16 infection that either progressed to CIN3+ or cleared (not recorded which).

In the case of this clone: Coverage ceases 3 residues before the CDR3 finishes, and the germline J gene fills in the end. This chain joins TRBV6-2 or TRBV6-3 and TRBJ2-7; perhaps D is TRBD1 or TRBD2 (5 bases each). Germline loops: CDR1 MNHEY, CDR2 SVGEGT. Trimming stripped 5 bases from V and 0 bases from J, with 14 bases between. This CDR3 contains 15 residues. The DNA read from the CDR3 is TGTGCCAGCAGTACTACAGGAGGACCCTCCTACGAG. Translation: CASSTTGGPSYE. The complete CDR3 protein is CASSTTGGPSYEQYF.

Of note for this clone: The CDR3 end falls 3 residues outside the read, so it is completed with the germline J gene. The chain is built from TRBV5-6 and TRBJ2-2; 9 bases map to TRBD2. V lost 4 bases, J lost 7 bases, and 8 bases stayed unmatched. CDR1 and CDR2 from the germline V gene are SGHDT and YYEEEE. This CDR3 region has 15 residues. The CDR3 reads CASSRPSGVYGELFF. The sequenced CDR3 bases are TGTGCCAGCAGCCGACCTAGCGGGGTCTACGGGGAG.

With regard to this clone: The read terminates 3 residues before the CDR3 end, so the remaining end is supplied by the germline J gene. The chain carries TRBV19 and TRBJ2-2, with 8 bases identical to TRBD2. Looked up from germline, CDR1 is LNHDA and CDR2 is SQIVND (reference sequence). After removal of 3 bases from V and 6 bases from J, the junction contained 6 bases not matched to a gene. CDR3 length equals 15 residues. CDR3 loop: CASSIFTGGAGELFF. The part of the CDR3 DNA that was read is TGTGCCAGTAGTATTTTTACGGGGGGGGCCGGGGAG.

On this clone itself: Relative to the germline gene, one junction end is altered; a read error may explain this. From the germline J gene comes the end of the CDR3, since the read stops 3 residues before it. Other DNA sequences in this sample translate to the same CDR3. The chain combines TRBV2 with TRBJ1-3, with TRBD1 as a possible D gene (5 bases). Per germline, CDR1 SNHLY and CDR2 FYNNEI. This CDR3 is 16 amino acids long. The covered CDR3 bases are TGTGCCAGCAGTGTGCGGGGCCCTACGTCTGGAAACACA. Residues: CASSVRGPTSGNT. The entire CDR3 protein reads CASSVRGPTSGNTIYF. Variable domain in full (rest from reference TRBV2 and TRBJ1-3): EPEVTQTPSHQVTQMGQEVILRCVPISNHLYFYWYRQILGQKVEFLVSFYNNEISEKSEIFDDQFSVERPDGSNFTLKIRSTKLEDSAMYFCASSVRGPTSGNTIYFGEGSWLTVV.

On this clone: The read terminates 3 residues ahead of where the CDR3 ends, so the germline J gene completes it. The chain recombines TRBV29-1 with TRBJ1-1; the match to TRBD1 covers 8 bases. V gave up 2 bases and J gave up 5 bases; unmatched junction bases: 4. CDR1 and CDR2 from the germline V gene are SQVTM and ANQGSEA. The CDR3 runs to 13 residues. The CDR3 sequence: CSVEQGAGTEAFF. The CDR3 bases that were read are TGCAGCGTTGAACAGGGGGCTGGGACTGAA.

In regard to this clone: The sequenced fragment ends 3 residues before the CDR3 boundary, so the rest is inferred from the germline J gene. The rearrangement uses TRBV10-3 and TRBJ1-1; tentative D call: TRBD1 (5 bases). CDR1 is ENHRY, CDR2 SYGVKD, per germline. This CDR3 is built from 14 residues. The ends were cut back, 6 bases at V and 4 bases at J, with 15 bases in the middle. This chain's CDR3 is CAISGGGVRTEAFF. CDR3 DNA (partial): TGTGCCATCAGCGGAGGAGGGGTTCGCACTGAA.

With regard to this clone: The CDR3 end is not reached by the read, which stops 3 residues before it; the germline J gene fills it in. V gene TRBV2 combines with J gene TRBJ2-5; D might be TRBD2 (5 bases). This CDR3 has 13 residues. V was cut by 5 bases and J by 5 bases, with 12 bases left in between. CDR1 SNHLY and CDR2 FYNNEI come from the germline V gene. The DNA read from the CDR3 is TGTGCCAGCAGTCTAGCCGTGTGGGAGACC. This encodes CASSLAVWET. The entire CDR3 is CASSLAVWETQYF.

This clone shows up as medium-sized by frequency. The read finishes 3 residues shy of the CDR3 end, and the germline J gene is used to complete it. The rearrangement uses TRBV18 and TRBJ2-3, with TRBD2 matching over 9 bases. The CDR3 totals 14 residues. Germline values: CDR1 KGHSH, CDR2 LQKENI. Trimming at V came to 6 bases and at J to 2 bases, leaving 3 bases not matched to a gene. The covered CDR3 bases are TGTGCCAGCTCTCTAGCGGGGATCACAGATACG. It translates to CASSLAGITDT. The CDR3 as a whole reads CASSLAGITDTQYF.

Here the CDR3 reads CASNGQRSSYNSPLFF. The sequenced CDR3 bases are TGTGCCAGTAACGGACAGCGCAGCTCCTATAATTCACCA. The chain combines TRBV19 with TRBJ1-4, with a weak D call TRBD1 (6 bases). Sequencing ends 3 residues short of the CDR3 end; the germline J gene provides the rest. The V gene's germline CDR1 is LNHDA and CDR2 SQIVND (reference sequence). The CDR3 spans 16 residues.

As to this clone: The read falls 3 residues short of the CDR3 end, and the missing part is taken from the germline J gene. The V call is TRBV5-1, the J call TRBJ1-1, with D possibly matching TRBD1 (6 bases). V lost 0 bases, J lost 2 bases, and 11 bases lay in between. The germline V gene encodes CDR1 SGHRS and CDR2 YFSETQ. The length of the CDR3 is 15 residues. The CDR3 bases that were read are TGCGCCAGCAGCTTGGATTTGGGGGCCAACACTGAA. Encoded protein: CASSLDLGANTE. The entire CDR3 reads CASSLDLGANTEAFF.

As regards this clone: The read halts 3 residues ahead of the CDR3 end, with the missing end drawn from the germline J gene. The V call is TRBV20-1, the J call TRBJ2-5; D remains ambiguous. The CDR3 is 14 residues long. The germline V gene has CDR1 DFQATT and CDR2 SNEGSKA (reference sequence). V lost 3 bases to trimming and J lost 5 bases, with 16 bases between them. CDR3 bases read: TGCAGTGCTAGTCCCCATCCGCAACGGGAGACC. It translates to CSASPHPQRET. The complete CDR3 sequence is CSASPHPQRETQYF.

To note about this clone: The read terminates 3 residues before the CDR3 end, so the remaining end is supplied by the germline J gene. This chain connects TRBV12-3 or TRBV12-4 to TRBJ2-7; 8 positions agree with TRBD2. The V segment lost 6 bases and the J segment 2 bases; nucleotides outside the gene matches: 3. CDR3 length: 13 amino acids. CDR3 sequence: CASSPGGAYEQYF. The DNA read from the CDR3 is TGTGCCAGCAGCCCCGGGGGGGCCTACGAG.

In the case of this clone: The read terminates 3 residues before the CDR3 end, so the remaining end is supplied by the germline J gene. The genes are TRBV7-9 and TRBJ2-3; D is possibly TRBD1 or TRBD2 (5 bases each). The germline CDR1 and CDR2 sequences are SEHNR and FQNEAQ (reference sequence). The CDR3 runs 15 residues. V shed 6 bases and J shed 5 bases, with 18 bases lying between them. The part of the CDR3 DNA that was read is TGTGCCAGCAGTCCTCCAGGGAGTTCCTTAGATACG. This sequence encodes CASSPPGSSLDT. The full-length CDR3 reads as CASSPPGSSLDTQYF.

A remark on this clone: The CDR3 end lies 3 residues beyond the end of the read and is filled in from the germline J gene. The chain employs TRBV12-3 or TRBV12-4 and TRBJ1-1; D remains ambiguous. The CDR3 length is 11 residues. The CDR3 sequence: CASSAVGEAFF. CDR3 DNA, as far as it was read: TGTGCCAGCAGTGCTGTAGGGGAA.

In the case of this clone: The read is 3 residues too short to cover the CDR3 end, so that end is filled in from the germline J gene. V is TRBV19 and J is TRBJ1-6, with a tentative D call TRBD1 (5 bases). The CDR3 is made up of 15 amino acids. The germline V gene has CDR1 LNHDA and CDR2 SQIVND (reference sequence). The germline V and J ends were trimmed by 1 base and 9 bases, with 13 bases remaining between them. The DNA read from the CDR3 is TGTGCCAGTAGTATAGCGGGGGACGGCGGTTCACCC. Translation gives CASSIAGDGGSP. The CDR3 in its entirety is CASSIAGDGGSPLHF.

CDR3 bases read: TGCGCCAGCAGGTCTACAGGGCCAAAGGCCCAAGAGACC. Protein: CASRSTGPKAQET. The whole CDR3 protein reads CASRSTGPKAQETQYF. V and J are TRBV5-1 and TRBJ2-5; D is perhaps TRBD1 (6 bases). Read data end 3 residues before the CDR3 end; the end is taken from the germline J gene. V lost 5 bases and J 1 base, leaving 18 bases between the germline ends. CDR3 length equals 16 residues. Germline CDR1 and CDR2: SGHRS and YFSETQ.

As concerns this clone: Read coverage stops 3 residues before the CDR3 terminus; the germline J gene supplies the remainder. This chain joins TRBV13 and TRBJ2-7; D possibly corresponds to TRBD1 (6 bases). The CDR3 is made up of 15 amino acids. The V gene lost 2 bases and the J gene lost 2 bases, with 13 bases spanning the gap. Germline CDR1 reads PRHDT; CDR2 reads FYEKMQ (reference sequence). The sequenced part of the CDR3 DNA is TGTGCCAGCAGCTTAAACAGGGTAGGGGCCTACGAG. Translating gives CASSLNRVGAYE. The CDR3 in its entirety is CASSLNRVGAYEQYF.

As for this clone: The observed sequence ends 3 residues before the CDR3 terminus, with the missing tail filled in from the germline J gene. The genes are TRBV5-5 and TRBJ2-7; D possibly uses TRBD1 or TRBD2 (5 bases each). This CDR3 is built from 14 residues. Germline values: CDR1 SGHKS, CDR2 YYEKEE (reference sequence). Trimming removed 7 bases at V and 1 base at J, with 15 bases between. CDR3 sequence: CASGEGRESYEQYF. The CDR3 bases that were read are TGTGCCAGCGGCGAGGGGAGAGAGTCCTACGAG.

To note about this clone: The sequence runs out 3 residues before the end of the CDR3; the remainder is reconstructed from the germline J gene. The chain is built from TRBV2 and TRBJ2-2; unclear D gene. Germline CDR1 and CDR2: SNHLY and FYNNEI. The length of the CDR3 is 12 residues. V was clipped by 5 bases and J by 5 bases, with 6 bases between them. The CDR3 bases that were read are TGTGCCAGCAGTTCTATGACCGGGGAG. Protein sequence: CASSSMTGE. The full CDR3 protein reads CASSSMTGELFF.

About this clone: Read data end 3 residues before the CDR3 end; the end is taken from the germline J gene. This rearrangement joins TRBV7-9 to TRBJ1-1; D not resolved. This CDR3 contains 13 residues. V was clipped by 7 bases and J by 1 base, with 10 bases between them. Germline values: CDR1 SEHNR, CDR2 FQNEAQ (reference sequence). CDR3 in amino acids: CASKVHTNTEAFF. The covered CDR3 bases are TGTGCCAGCAAGGTACATACGAACACTGAA.

On this clone itself: The observed sequence ends 3 residues before the CDR3 terminus, with the missing tail filled in from the germline J gene. The chain combines TRBV5-1 with TRBJ1-4; TRBD1 is a possible D gene (5 bases). The CDR3 runs 16 residues. Germline V gene lookup returns CDR1 SGHRS and CDR2 YFSETQ. Incomplete CDR3 DNA: TGCGCCAGCAGCTGGGGAGATCCGCGCAGGGATTCACCA. Residues: CASSWGDPRRDSP. The whole CDR3 sequence is CASSWGDPRRDSPLFF.

Remarks on this clone: The CDR3 end is not reached by the read, which stops 3 residues before it; the germline J gene fills it in. The chain recombines TRBV7-3 with TRBJ1-2; D may be TRBD1 (6 bases). CDR1 is SGHTA, CDR2 FQGTGA, per germline. The V and J ends lost 3 bases and 3 bases respectively, with 20 bases between them. This CDR3 contains 17 residues. The covered CDR3 bases are TGTGCCAGCAGCTTGGGTCAACAGGGAGGTGGGGACTATGGC. Amino acid sequence: CASSLGQQGGGDYG. The full CDR3 is CASSLGQQGGGDYGYTF.

Judged by frequency, this clone is medium-sized. The read gets to within 3 residues of the CDR3 end, and the germline J gene fills in the rest. The chain is built from TRBV18 and TRBJ2-3, with D possibly being TRBD1 (5 bases). Trimming pared 3 bases from V and 3 bases from J, leaving 16 bases between. This CDR3 has 16 residues. CDR1 and CDR2 (germline): KGHSH, LQKENI. CDR3 DNA, as far as it was read: TGTGCCAGCTCACCGGAAATCAGGGCCCGTACAGATACG. This sequence encodes CASSPEIRARTDT. The CDR3, in full, reads CASSPEIRARTDTQYF.

Details on this clone: The read ends 3 residues early relative to the CDR3; the germline J gene fills the gap. This sequence joins TRBV18 and TRBJ1-2, with D possibly being TRBD1 (5 bases). The V gene's germline CDR1 is KGHSH and CDR2 LQKENI. There are 14 residues in the CDR3. CDR3: CASSMSGGNNDYTF. The covered CDR3 bases are TGTGCCAGCTCGATGAGCGGGGGGAACAATGAC.

With respect to this clone: The read gets to within 3 residues of the CDR3 end, and the germline J gene fills in the rest. This chain links TRBV20-1 with TRBJ2-3; possible D gene TRBD1, 6 bases. The CDR3 is made up of 15 amino acids. Germline CDR1 and CDR2: DFQATT and SNEGSKA (reference sequence). CDR3 DNA (partial): TGCAGTGCTAGAGATAGGAACAGGGTCCATCAGCCG. Its translation: CSARDRNRVHQP. The whole CDR3 protein reads CSARDRNRVHQPQYF.

The chain's CDR3 is CASSFAGGQTQYF. CDR3 DNA (partial): TGTGCCAGCAGTTTTGCGGGGGGGCAGACC. This sequence joins TRBV12-3 or TRBV12-4 and TRBJ2-5, with TRBD2 matching over 9 bases. The read stops 3 residues short of the end of the CDR3; the missing end is completed from the germline J gene. V lost 3 bases, J lost 6 bases, and 2 bases stayed unmatched. The CDR3 length is 13 residues.